This TCR beta chain was profiled in a study of T cell repertoires in cytomegalovirus infection. Study details: CMV infection together with matching HLA type was indicated by public TCR beta signatures.

Points on this clonotype: Its antigen remains unidentified.

Study-wide findings and caveats: Dominating the ex vivo response were HLA-C-restricted CMV-specific TCR beta clonotypes. Public TCR beta family frequency separated CMV-and-HLA carriers, including in an independent cohort.

The germline V gene encodes CDR1 LGHNA and CDR2 YSLEER. V was trimmed by 4 bases and J by 0 bases, leaving 18 bases between them. CDR3 size: 17 residues. TCRdb reprocessed the reads via MiXCR and lists one record per CDR3 protein. The table shows about 180,000 distinct CDR3 sequences, with approximately 18% occurring only once. The chain uses TRBV4-3 and TRBJ1-1, with TRBD1 as a possible D gene (5 bases). The specimen sequenced was CD8+ T cells from PBMCs. This TCR derives from a human donor in good health (CMV status not recorded). Some clones in this sample may be carry-over from other donors' samples. The CDR3 coding sequence is TGCGCCAGCAGCCCGCAGGGACCCGGGAACGTGAACACTGAAGCTTTCTTT. It translates to CASSPQGPGNVNTEAFF.